This T cell receptor (beta chain) was identified during a study of cytomegalovirus exposure and HLA in healthy donors. Study details: Per a later analysis, the roughly 640 first-cohort and about 120 validation repertoires shared one platform. Regarding the study as a whole: Subsequent analysis of the approximately 130 validation repertoires found a tendency for first-cohort TCR clusters to co-occur. About 150 TCR beta chains were listed as cytomegalovirus-associated. Most TCR sequences showed up rarely, but some public TCRs showed up in many donors.

Germline CDR1 MGHRA, CDR2 YSYEKL. The CDR3 extends over 14 amino acids. Trimming left V 6 bases short and J 4 bases short, with 16 bases between. A remark on this clone: Its antigen is still unknown.

The assay was immunoSEQ multiplex PCR, and TCRdb's table has in-frame clones only and misses some. This sample has 95,000 to 150,000 clones, with 75% to 90% found just once. V usage is TRBV4-1 and J usage is TRBJ2-7, with D perhaps matching TRBD2 (6 bases). The receptor was derived from a woman in her late teens or twenties in good health and CMV-seronegative. The sample was PBMCs. CDR3 in DNA: TGCGCCAGCAGTCAATATCAGGAGGGGTACGAGCAGTACTTC. Its protein is CASSQYQEGYEQYF.